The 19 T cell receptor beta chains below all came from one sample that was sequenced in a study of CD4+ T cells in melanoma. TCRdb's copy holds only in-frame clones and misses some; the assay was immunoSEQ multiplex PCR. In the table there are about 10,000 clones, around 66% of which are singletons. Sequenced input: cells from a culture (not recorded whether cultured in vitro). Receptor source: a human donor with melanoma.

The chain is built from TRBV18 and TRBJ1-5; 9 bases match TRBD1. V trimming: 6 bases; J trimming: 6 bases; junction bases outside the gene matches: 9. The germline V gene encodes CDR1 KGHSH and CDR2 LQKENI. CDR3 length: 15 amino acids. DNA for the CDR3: TGTGCCAGCTCGCTCGGACAGGGGTTCACTCAGCCCCAGCATTTT. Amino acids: CASSLGQGFTQPQHF. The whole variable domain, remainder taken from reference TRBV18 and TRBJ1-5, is NAGVMQNPRHLVRRRGQEARLRCSPMKGHSHVYWYRQLPEEGLKFMVYLQKENIIDESGMPKERFSAEFPKEGPSILRIQQVVRGDSAAYFCASSLGQGFTQPQHFGDGTRLSIL.

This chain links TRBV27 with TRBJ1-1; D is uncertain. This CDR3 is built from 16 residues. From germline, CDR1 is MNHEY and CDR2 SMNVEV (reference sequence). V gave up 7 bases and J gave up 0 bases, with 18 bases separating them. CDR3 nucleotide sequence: TGTGCCAGCACGGAAAGGAAGGGTCGAGTGAACACTGAAGCTTTCTTT. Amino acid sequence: CASTERKGRVNTEAFF.

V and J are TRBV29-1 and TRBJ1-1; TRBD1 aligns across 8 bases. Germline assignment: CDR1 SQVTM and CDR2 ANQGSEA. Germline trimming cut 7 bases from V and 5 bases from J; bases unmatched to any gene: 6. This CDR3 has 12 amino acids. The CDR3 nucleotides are TGCAGCGGGTTACAGGGGGGAACTGAAGCTTTCTTT. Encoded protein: CSGLQGGTEAFF.

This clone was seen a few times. The CDR3: CASSLSPNVQTQYF. In nucleotides, the CDR3 is TGTGCCAGCAGCTTATCTCCGAACGTACAGACCCAGTACTTC. The genes are TRBV11-2 and TRBJ2-5, with D unclear. This CDR3 contains 14 residues. Germline CDR1 is SGHAT and CDR2 is FQNNGV. With 2 bases removed from V and 6 bases from J, the gap between germline ends came to 13 bases.

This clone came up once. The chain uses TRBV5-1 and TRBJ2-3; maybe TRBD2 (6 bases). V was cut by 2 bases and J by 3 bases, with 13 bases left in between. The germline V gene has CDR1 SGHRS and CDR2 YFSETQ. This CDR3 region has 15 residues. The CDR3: CASSFLGGETDTQYF. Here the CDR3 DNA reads TGCGCCAGCAGCTTCCTGGGCGGGGAGACAGATACGCAGTATTTT.

For the CDR3, the DNA is TGCGCCAGCAACATGGAGGGTTCGGGAGATACGCAGTATTTT. Its protein is CASNMEGSGDTQYF. This chain connects TRBV5-1 to TRBJ2-3; D is perhaps TRBD2 (6 bases). V was shortened by 6 bases and J by 5 bases, with 16 bases between the two germline ends. In germline, CDR1 is SGHRS, CDR2 YFSETQ. The CDR3 sequence is 14 residues long.

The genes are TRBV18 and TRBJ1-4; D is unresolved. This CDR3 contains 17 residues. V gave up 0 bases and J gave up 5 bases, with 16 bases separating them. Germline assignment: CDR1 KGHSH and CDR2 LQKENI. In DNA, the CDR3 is TGTGCCAGCTCACCACCGGAGGCAGGCAGATGGAATGAAAAACTGTTTTTT. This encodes CASSPPEAGRWNEKLFF.

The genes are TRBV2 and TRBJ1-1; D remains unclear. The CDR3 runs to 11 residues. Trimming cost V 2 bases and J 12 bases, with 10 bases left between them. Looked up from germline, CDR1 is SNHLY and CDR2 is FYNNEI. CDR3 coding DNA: TGTGCCAGCAGTGAATGGGTGACGCCTTTCTTT. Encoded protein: CASSEWVTPFF.

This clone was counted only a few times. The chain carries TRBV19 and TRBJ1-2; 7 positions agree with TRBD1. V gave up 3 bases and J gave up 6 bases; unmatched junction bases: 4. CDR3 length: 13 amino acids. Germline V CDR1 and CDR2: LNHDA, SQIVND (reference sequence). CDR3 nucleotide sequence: TGTGCCAGTAGTATTGGACAGGCGGATGGCTACACCTTC. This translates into CASSIGQADGYTF.

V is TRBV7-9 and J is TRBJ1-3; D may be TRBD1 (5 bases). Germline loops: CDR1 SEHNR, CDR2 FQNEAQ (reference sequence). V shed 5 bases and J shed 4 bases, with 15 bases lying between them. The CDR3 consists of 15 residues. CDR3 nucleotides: TGTGCCAGCAGCAGTCCACGGGACGGGGGAAACACCATATATTTT. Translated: CASSSPRDGGNTIYF.

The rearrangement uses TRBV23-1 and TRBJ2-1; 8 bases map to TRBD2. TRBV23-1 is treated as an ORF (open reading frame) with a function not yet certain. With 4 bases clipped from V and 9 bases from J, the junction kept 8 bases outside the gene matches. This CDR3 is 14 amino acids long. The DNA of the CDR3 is TGCGCCAGCAGTCCCGCGGGGGGCCCTCTTGAGCAGTTCTTC. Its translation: CASSPAGGPLEQFF.

The CDR3 DNA reads TGTGCCAGCAGCCCAACCTCGGGACAGACCTACGAGCAGTACTTC. Translated: CASSPTSGQTYEQYF. The chain couples TRBV7-3 to TRBJ2-7; 7 nucleotides agree with TRBD1. The CDR3 loop spans 15 amino acids. After removal of 5 bases from V and 2 bases from J, the junction contained 9 bases not matched to a gene. Germline loops: CDR1 SGHTA, CDR2 FQGTGA. The whole variable domain, remainder taken from reference TRBV7-3 and TRBJ2-7, is GAGVSQTPSNKVTEKGKYVELRCDPISGHTALYWYRQSLGQGPEFLIYFQGTGAADDSGLPNDRFFAVRPEGSVSTLKIQRTERGDSAVYLCASSPTSGQTYEQYFGPGTRLTVT.

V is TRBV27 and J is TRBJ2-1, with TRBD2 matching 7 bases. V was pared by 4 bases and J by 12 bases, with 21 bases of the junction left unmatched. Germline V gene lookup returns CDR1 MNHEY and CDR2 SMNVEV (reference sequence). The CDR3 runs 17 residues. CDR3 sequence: CASSSSGIGLGAPPQFF. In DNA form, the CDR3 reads TGTGCCAGCAGTTCGTCAGGGATAGGACTAGGGGCCCCGCCGCAGTTCTTC.

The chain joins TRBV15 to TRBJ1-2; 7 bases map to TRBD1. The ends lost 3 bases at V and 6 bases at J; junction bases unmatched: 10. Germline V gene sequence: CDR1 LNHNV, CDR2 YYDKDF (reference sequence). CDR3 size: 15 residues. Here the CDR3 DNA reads TGTGCCACCAGCAGCCTAGACAGGGTCGGAAATGGCTACACCTTC. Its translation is CATSSLDRVGNGYTF. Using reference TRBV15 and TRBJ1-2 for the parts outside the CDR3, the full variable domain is DAMVIQNPRYQVTQFGKPVTLSCSQTLNHNVMYWYQQKSSQAPKLLFHYYDKDFNNEADTPDNFQSRRPNTSFCFLDIRSPGLGDTAMYLCATSSLDRVGNGYTFGSGTRLTVV.

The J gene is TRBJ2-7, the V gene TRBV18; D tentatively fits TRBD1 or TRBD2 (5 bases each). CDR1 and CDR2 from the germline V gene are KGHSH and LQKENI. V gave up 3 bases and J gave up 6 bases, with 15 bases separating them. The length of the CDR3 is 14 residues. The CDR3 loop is CASSPKGEGSEQYF. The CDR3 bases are TGTGCCAGCTCACCGAAGGGTGAGGGGAGCGAGCAGTACTTC.

The CDR3 sequence is CASSYGGGRTEAFF. The CDR3 DNA reads TGTGCCAGCAGTTACGGCGGGGGACGAACTGAAGCTTTCTTT. The J gene is TRBJ1-1, the V gene TRBV6-5, with D perhaps TRBD1 (5 bases). Trimming pared 2 bases from V and 5 bases from J, leaving 12 bases between. Germline CDR1 reads MNHEY; CDR2 reads SVGAGI. This CDR3 comprises 14 residues.

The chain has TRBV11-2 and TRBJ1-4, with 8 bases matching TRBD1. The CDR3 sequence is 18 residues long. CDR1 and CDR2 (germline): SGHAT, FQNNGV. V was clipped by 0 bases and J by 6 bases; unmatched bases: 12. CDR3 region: CASSLDLRGDRNDEKLFF. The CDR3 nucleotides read TGTGCCAGCAGCTTAGATCTCAGGGGGGACAGGAACGATGAAAAACTGTTTTTT.

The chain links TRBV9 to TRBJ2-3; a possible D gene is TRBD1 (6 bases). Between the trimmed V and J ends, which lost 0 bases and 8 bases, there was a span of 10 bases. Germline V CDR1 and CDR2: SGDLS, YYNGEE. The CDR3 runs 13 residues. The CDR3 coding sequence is TGTGCCAGCAGCGTAGATCAGGGGCCTACGCAGTATTTT. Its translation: CASSVDQGPTQYF.

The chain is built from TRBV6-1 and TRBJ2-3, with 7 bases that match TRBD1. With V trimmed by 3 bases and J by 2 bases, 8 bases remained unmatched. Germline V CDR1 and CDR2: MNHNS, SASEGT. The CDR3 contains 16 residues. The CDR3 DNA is TGTGCCAGCAGTGATAATTCAGGGGGACCCACAGATACGCAGTATTTT. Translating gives CASSDNSGGPTDTQYF.